The present TCR beta chain was sequenced within a study of beta chain features in type 1 diabetes (dated by TCRdb to between 2017 and 2018). General notes on the study: No differences in mean age, gender distribution, total cell number or subset yield were found between patients and healthy donors. The study compared the TCRB repertoires of sorted circulating CD4+ T cell subsets in recently diagnosed type 1 diabetes patients with those in matched healthy donors. Naive and central memory subsets were obtained from all 30 or so donors, but regulatory and stem cell-like memory subsets were isolated from only 8 patients and roughly eight healthy donors. A total of about 99,000,000 sorted cells were examined across all samples, and RNA yield correlated strongly with the number of cells per subset.

The entire isolated RNA was reverse transcribed using the High Capacity cDNA Reverse Transcription Kit, and thus expressed TCRB transcripts were sequenced. Deep immunoSEQ sequencing was performed on naive, central memory and regulatory T cell samples, with an average of about 3.6 million total reads per sample. After sorted cells were lysed in RLT buffer, RNA was extracted with DNase-treated RNeasy Micro or Mini kits, with the choice depending on cell number. Each cell subset was processed separately to prevent cross-contamination, with patient and healthy donor samples processed together. Using the immunoSEQ multiplex PCR, TCRB sequences were amplified from cDNA into 87-bp fragments spanning the CDR3 region. Amplicons were sequenced on the Illumina HiSeq platform. As for the original processing: PCR bias was computationally corrected using synthetic template baselines, reads within Hamming distance 2 were collapsed, and singletons that could not be merged were discarded. Reads were aligned to IMGT to assign V, D and J genes, CDR3 length, and insertions or deletions at six rearrangement sites. Within each subset, clonotype counts were normalized to the number of sorted cells before true diversity and Gini coefficients were calculated with the tcR R package. The overlap coefficient, calculated on TCRB nucleotide sequences, was used to measure repertoire sharing. As stored in TCRdb, this immuneACCESS dataset retains in-frame rearrangements with V and J assigned. A fraction of the clones does not appear; measured against another copy, unresolved V genes explain less than half of the discrepancy, and the remainder lacks a known reason. V and J calls plus clone size are reproduced from that table; the DNA served to infer D and trimming. The sample table contains roughly 40,000 clones; only one count was recorded for about 64% of them. The biggest ten clones account for approximately 2% of the sample.

Summary of the overall study and its limitations: Shorter templates might be favored by PCR, yet because patient and control samples were amplified and corrected together, any such skew would affect both groups equally. Naive, central memory and regulatory TCRB repertoires appeared more similar among patients than among healthy donors. At VDJ recombination sites, type 1 diabetes patients had fewer insertions and more deleted nucleotides, which implies abnormalities in thymic rearrangement. Because the HLA sub-analyses included only small numbers of individuals, any influence of HLA type on TCRB rearrangement was left unresolved. Sequencing cDNA rather than genomic DNA could over-represent highly expressing activated cells, although activation and CD3 levels did not differ between groups. In all four CD4+ subsets, TCRB CDR3 length was moderately but significantly shorter in type 1 diabetes patients.

A single peripheral blood draw of around 120 mL on average was collected from each donor into heparinised tubes. A BD FACSAria II was used to sort naive, central memory, regulatory and stem cell-like memory CD4+ T cells with a panel that included CD45RO, CCR7, CD25, CD127, CD95 and CD27. All sorted populations exceeded 95% purity. PBMCs were separated immediately by Lymphoprep density gradient centrifugation and were stained directly, without being cultured. So that batch effects would be minimized, each experiment stained and sorted samples in pairs, pairing one healthy donor with one patient. V has 6 bases trimmed and J has 0 bases trimmed; junction bases matching no gene number 1. Measured from the cysteine to the phenylalanine, the CDR3 is 15 residues long. Only CDR3 DNA remains: 45 bases, in frame from the first base. Reading the germline V gene (reference sequence) gives CDR1 LNHDA and CDR2 SQIVND.

A note on this clone: Its antigen is not yet known. No quality values exist for individual bases; no much larger clone is one base distant.

The rearranged segments are TRBV19 and TRBJ2-6; TRBD1 aligns with 8 central bases. Sequencing was carried out using Tregs from blood. The label giving this sample's cell subset or site can be read as: regulatory CD4+ T cells. The receptor was isolated from a woman in her twenties or thirties in good health. The CDR3 protein: CASRTGGSGANVLTF. The sequenced DNA is TGTGCCAGTAGAACAGGGGGCTCTGGGGCCAACGTCCTGACTTTC.